This TCR beta chain is drawn from a study of response to subunit inactivated influenza vaccine. Germline V CDR1 and CDR2: LGHNA, YSLEER. This CDR3 spans 15 amino acids. The V gene end was trimmed by 2 bases and the J gene end by 7 bases; junction bases not matched to a gene: 9. TCRdb ran MiXCR on the RT-PCR reads and lists one entry per CDR3 protein. The data hold around 480,000 distinct CDR3 sequences, with 16% observed a single time. Study findings and constraints: Authors suggested that a seasonal influenza vaccination recruits few new T cells each time.

Of note for this clonotype: Its antigen is not known.

J is TRBJ2-7 and V is TRBV4-3; 9 bases line up with TRBD1. Specimen: CD4+ T cells sorted from PBMCs, collected around 25 months after vaccination. This clonotype was obtained from a man in his fifties or sixties who received an inactivated influenza vaccine. CDR3 bases: TGCGCCAGCAGCCAACACACCTTGACAGGGGGTGAGCAGTACTTC. Residues: CASSQHTLTGGEQYF.